Presented here are 21 T cell receptor beta chains from one specimen sequenced in a study of T cell responses to AZD1222 COVID-19 vaccine. Assay: immunoSEQ multiplex PCR; the TCRdb copy retains only in-frame clones and omits some. The repertoire holds roughly 140,000 clones, approximately 90% seen once, with 3.1% in the top ten. This material consisted of peripheral blood, taken 28 days after the second AZD1222 dose. These receptors were collected from an adult who received the AZD1222 COVID-19 vaccine.

The chain employs TRBV7-9 and TRBJ2-1; tentatively, D is TRBD1 (6 bases). The V gene's germline CDR1 is SEHNR and CDR2 FQNEAQ (reference sequence). CDR3 length equals 15 residues. The V end was cut by 5 bases, the J end by 4 bases, with 15 bases between. CDR3 loop: CASSPGVRTYNEQFF. The CDR3, as DNA: TGTGCCAGCAGCCCAGGGGTTCGGACTTACAATGAGCAGTTCTTC.

V gene TRBV5-4 combines with J gene TRBJ2-3, with TRBD2 matching over 7 bases. CDR3 length equals 15 residues. Germline trimming cut 4 bases from V and 4 bases from J; bases unmatched to any gene: 9. CDR1 and CDR2 from the germline V gene are SGHNT and YYREEE (reference sequence). This CDR3 reads CASSSRTSVADTQYF. Here the CDR3 DNA reads TGTGCCAGCAGCAGCCGGACTAGTGTAGCAGATACGCAGTATTTT.

V and J are TRBV7-2 and TRBJ1-5; D unclear. This CDR3 contains 15 residues. Between the trimmed V and J ends, which lost 2 bases and 0 bases, there was a span of 8 bases. From germline, CDR1 is SGHTA and CDR2 FQGNSA. CDR3 loop: CASSLLGNSNQPQHF. The CDR3 bases are TGTGCCAGCAGCTTACTAGGAAATAGCAATCAGCCCCAGCATTTT.

The V gene is TRBV7-2, the J gene TRBJ1-1; D not resolved. The germline gives CDR1 SGHTA, CDR2 FQGNSA. The CDR3 is 13 residues long. Trimming removed 6 bases at V and 2 bases at J, with 10 bases between. CDR3 amino acids: CASRVPINTEAFF. For the CDR3, the DNA is TGTGCCAGCAGGGTGCCTATCAACACTGAAGCTTTCTTT.

The gene calls are TRBV7-2 and TRBJ2-3; 8 bases agree with TRBD2. In germline, CDR1 is SGHTA, CDR2 FQGNSA. Losses at the gene ends were 1 base for V and 6 bases for J; bases not matched to a gene: 12. The CDR3 runs to 17 residues. CDR3 nucleotide sequence: TGTGCCAGCAGCTTAGATCAGCCCGGGGGGGGAGTGGATACGCAGTATTTT. This translates into CASSLDQPGGGVDTQYF.

This chain joins TRBV6-1 and TRBJ1-4; D is possibly TRBD1 (5 bases). The CDR3 consists of 18 residues. V lost 1 base, J lost 7 bases, and 22 bases lay in between. Germline V lookup: CDR1 MNHNS, CDR2 SASEGT. The CDR3 bases are TGTGCCAGCAGTGAAGGTTTTGGGGGGGGAGGTGGCCGTGAAAAACTGTTTTTT. Its translation: CASSEGFGGGGGREKLFF.

The chain carries TRBV10-3 and TRBJ2-7; D assignment may be TRBD1 or TRBD2 (5 bases each). The germline gives CDR1 ENHRY, CDR2 SYGVKD. This CDR3 has 12 residues. Trimming took 9 bases from V and 4 from J, leaving 13 bases between them. The CDR3 loop is CAIRDGHYEQYF. CDR3 coding DNA: TGTGCCATACGGGACGGCCATTACGAGCAGTACTTC.

This chain connects TRBV28 to TRBJ2-1, with 12 bases matching TRBD1. V lost 5 bases and J lost 8; bases outside the gene matches: 7. The CDR3 spans 15 residues. CDR1 is MDHEN and CDR2 is SYDVKM in the germline V gene. CDR3: CASSPSGTGGDEQFF. As DNA, the CDR3 is TGTGCCAGCAGTCCCTCAGGGACAGGGGGCGATGAGCAGTTCTTC. Filled out from reference TRBV28 and TRBJ2-1, the complete variable domain reads DVKVTQSSRYLVKRTGEKVFLECVQDMDHENMFWYRQDPGLGLRLIYFSYDVKMKEKGDIPEGYSVSREKKERFSLILESASTNQTSMYLCASSPSGTGGDEQFFGPGTRLTVL.

This clone counts as medium-sized. The chain recombines TRBV7-3 with TRBJ2-2, with 9 bases aligning to TRBD1. With 5 bases clipped from V and 6 bases from J, the junction kept 10 bases outside the gene matches. Per germline, CDR1 SGHTA and CDR2 FQGTGA. CDR3 size: 16 residues. CDR3 nucleotides: TGTGCCAGCAGCCTAGGCGGGACAGGGACGTCCGGGGAGCTGTTTTTT. Translation: CASSLGGTGTSGELFF. The whole variable domain, filled in from reference TRBV7-3 and TRBJ2-2, reads GAGVSQTPSNKVTEKGKYVELRCDPISGHTALYWYRQSLGQGPEFLIYFQGTGAADDSGLPNDRFFAVRPEGSVSTLKIQRTERGDSAVYLCASSLGGTGTSGELFFGEGSRLTVL.

V usage is TRBV7-2 and J usage is TRBJ1-5; D not certain. The CDR3 loop spans 15 amino acids. Looked up from germline, CDR1 is SGHTA and CDR2 is FQGNSA. V was clipped by 3 bases and J by 2 bases, with 11 bases between them. CDR3 sequence (DNA): TGTGCCAGCAGCTTGATGAGGTCCGGCAATCAGCCCCAGCATTTT. Translating gives CASSLMRSGNQPQHF.

This chain uses TRBV28 with TRBJ1-2; D may be TRBD1 (6 bases). Germline loops: CDR1 MDHEN, CDR2 SYDVKM. The CDR3 covers 15 residues. Trimming removed 3 bases at V and 2 bases at J, with 13 bases between. The DNA for the CDR3 is TGTGCCAGCAGTTTCGCCGGGACACTGAACTATGGCTACACCTTC. This sequence encodes CASSFAGTLNYGYTF.

V usage is TRBV19 and J usage is TRBJ2-6; TRBD1 matches 9 bases. V lost 3 bases to trimming and J lost 2 bases; unmatched junction nucleotides: 5. The CDR3 spans 17 residues. Germline V gene lookup returns CDR1 LNHDA and CDR2 SQIVND (reference sequence). As DNA, the CDR3 is TGTGCCAGTAGTATTGGGACAGGGATCCCTGGGGCCAACGTCCTGACTTTC. This encodes CASSIGTGIPGANVLTF.

This clone was detected a few times. The J gene is TRBJ1-1, the V gene TRBV6-5, with a weak D call TRBD1 (5 bases). The CDR3 loop spans 13 amino acids. In germline, CDR1 is MNHEY, CDR2 SVGAGI. V was clipped by 2 bases and J by 5 bases, with 9 bases between them. The CDR3: CASSYGRGTEAFF. The CDR3 bases are TGTGCCAGCAGTTACGGGAGGGGTACTGAAGCTTTCTTT.

The rearrangement joins TRBV6-1 to TRBJ1-6; TRBD1 matches 9 bases. CDR3 length equals 15 residues. Per the germline V gene, CDR1 is MNHNS and CDR2 is SASEGT. Trimming cost V 1 base and J 7 bases; bases outside gene matches: 2. CDR3 coding DNA: TGTGCCAGCAGTGAAGTTGACAGGGGGAATTCACCCCTCCACTTT. Translating gives CASSEVDRGNSPLHF.

The chain recombines TRBV19 with TRBJ1-3, with D uncertain. V lost 6 bases and J lost 1, with 10 bases in between. Germline assignment: CDR1 LNHDA and CDR2 SQIVND (reference sequence). The CDR3 has 14 amino acids. The CDR3 region is CASRKEYSGNTIYF. In nucleotides, the CDR3 is TGTGCCAGTAGGAAGGAGTATTCTGGAAACACCATATATTTT.

This rearrangement joins TRBV5-1 to TRBJ2-2; 10 nucleotides agree with TRBD2. CDR1 is SGHRS and CDR2 is YFSETQ in the germline V gene. The junction had 12 bases not matched to a gene; V was cut back by 7 bases and J by 3 bases. The CDR3 spans 17 residues. CDR3 sequence reads: CASANYPGTSDTGELFF. Here the CDR3 DNA reads TGCGCCAGCGCGAACTACCCCGGGACTAGCGACACCGGGGAGCTGTTTTTT.

This clone came up a few times. The rearrangement links TRBV18 to TRBJ2-7; tentatively, D is TRBD1 or TRBD2 (5 bases each). Germline loops: CDR1 KGHSH, CDR2 LQKENI. This CDR3 contains 14 residues. V was clipped by 2 bases and J by 3 bases, with 11 bases between them. The CDR3 DNA reads as TGTGCCAGCTCACCAGCAGGGAGCAACTACGAGCAGTACTTC. It yields the protein CASSPAGSNYEQYF.

V usage is TRBV4-2 and J usage is TRBJ1-1; D is perhaps TRBD1 (6 bases). With 0 bases removed from V and 5 bases from J, the gap between germline ends came to 16 bases. The CDR3 consists of 16 residues. CDR1 and CDR2 (germline): LGHNA, YNFKEQ. The CDR3 DNA is TGTGCCAGCAGCCAAGATACCGGGGGGCGCTTAACTGAAGCTTTCTTT. Amino acid sequence: CASSQDTGGRLTEAFF.

In DNA form, the CDR3 reads TGTGCCAGCAGTTTATTGAGGGATCCCCAGCATTTT. It is translated as CASSLLRDPQHF. The J gene is TRBJ1-5, the V gene TRBV28; D remains ambiguous. Germline CDR1 reads MDHEN; CDR2 reads SYDVKM. V was shortened by 1 base and J by 10 bases, with 8 bases between the two germline ends. The CDR3 extends over 12 amino acids.

J is TRBJ1-1 and V is TRBV5-1; TRBD1 matches 8 bases. There are 16 residues in the CDR3. The J segment lost 6 bases and the V segment lost 2 bases, leaving 12 bases of the junction unmatched. The germline CDR1 and CDR2 sequences are SGHRS and YFSETQ. The CDR3: CASSLTGGSQGAEAFF. The CDR3 DNA follows: TGCGCCAGCAGCTTAACAGGGGGGTCCCAGGGCGCTGAAGCTTTCTTT.

This chain connects TRBV11-2 to TRBJ2-1; TRBD2 matches 10 bases. The CDR3 has 17 residues. Germline CDR1 and CDR2: SGHAT and FQNNGV. Germline trimming cut 3 bases from V and 9 bases from J; bases unmatched to any gene: 14. For the CDR3, the DNA is TGTGCCAGCAGCTTTGGGGGAACCGGGACTAGCGACGGTGAGCAGTTCTTC. Amino acids: CASSFGGTGTSDGEQFF.